This T cell receptor (beta chain) was captured by sequencing in a study of T-cell memory formation after mild COVID-19 (dated by TCRdb to 2020 to 2022). Regarding the complete study: Most TCR sequence clusters were specific to one of the two donors. In a couple of donors, T-cell clones that expanded and contracted after mild COVID-19 were followed by sequencing TCRalpha and TCRbeta repertoires longitudinally. The cohort was made up of two young adult volunteers, one female and one male, who were previously healthy. Paper-wide results and their limitations: Contracting CD4+ clones appeared mostly in the CM and EM memory subsets, whereas CD8+ clones were enriched in EMRA. SARS-CoV-2 specificity was not confirmed for the second-wave clones peaking on day 37. The study included only a couple of mild cases, and larger cohorts that include severe cases with pre-infection samples were judged to be necessary. Clones contracting from day 15 to 85 had balanced CD4/CD8 phenotypes, while a second wave expanding from day 15 to 37 was biased towards CD4+. Some responding clones were detected in pre-infection memory, which suggested that pre-existing cross-reactive memory T cells had joined the SARS-CoV-2 response.

The CDR3 spans 13 residues, from the cysteine through the phenylalanine. The kept DNA is CDR3 alone, 39 bases in frame from the first base. The V end loses 7 bases and the J end loses 4 bases, and a stretch of 14 bases separates them. Sequenced using an Illumina NovaSeq 6000. Using 5'RACE with constant-segment primers, TCRalpha and TCRbeta cDNA libraries were constructed, with sample barcodes and unique molecular identifiers added in the process. RNA was extracted from every sample with Trizol reagent. Amplification of the libraries took two PCR steps, and the second step added a second sample barcode plus Illumina TruSeq adapters. Sequencing of the libraries was done on an Illumina NovaSeq, producing 2 x 150 bp paired-end reads. On the study's bioinformatics: Demultiplexing of reads and collapsing into UMI-guided consensus sequences were performed with migec v1.2.7. Using mixcr v2.1.11, the UMI consensuses were aligned to TRA and TRB V and J templates and assembled into clonotypes. A clonotype was counted as expanded or contracted only if both edgeR and NoisET called the change significant, with noise models trained on biological replicates. For edgeR calls, the cutoffs were a false discovery rate-adjusted p below 0.01 and a log2 fold-change threshold of 1. PCA with hierarchical clustering of max-normalized trajectories of the 1000 most abundant clonotypes was used as exploratory dynamics analysis. Separately sequenced CD4+ and CD8+ repertoires were used to assign the CD4 or CD8 phenotype of responding clones. The public reads were run again by TCRdb, first through fastp at Q25 and then through MiXCR, and only productive beta chains were kept. Every CDR3 protein is listed once, alongside the most common genes and DNA of its rows. The V and J calls were determined by TCRdb, not by the authors. This sample holds about 300,000 distinct CDR3 sequences; roughly 19% were observed only once. Together, the top ten hold around 21% of the sample.

PBMCs were isolated by Ficoll-Paque density gradient centrifugation. Comments on this clonotype: The target of this receptor is not known. No per-base quality is available; no much larger clone lies one base away.

The sequence was collected from a man aged 18 to 30 who had mild COVID-19 (a few samples of this study predate the infection). The sample titles of this study are shuffled in the database, so cell type and time point are left out; the donor was told from shared clones. The sequence joins TRBV12-3 or TRBV12-4 to TRBJ2-7; the D region possibly corresponds to TRBD2 (5 bases align). What was sequenced was PBMCs or a T cell subset sorted from them (not recorded which). The DNA sequence is TGTGCCAGCACCATCATGGACTCGTACGAGCAGTACTTC. Its translation reads: CASTIMDSYEQYF.